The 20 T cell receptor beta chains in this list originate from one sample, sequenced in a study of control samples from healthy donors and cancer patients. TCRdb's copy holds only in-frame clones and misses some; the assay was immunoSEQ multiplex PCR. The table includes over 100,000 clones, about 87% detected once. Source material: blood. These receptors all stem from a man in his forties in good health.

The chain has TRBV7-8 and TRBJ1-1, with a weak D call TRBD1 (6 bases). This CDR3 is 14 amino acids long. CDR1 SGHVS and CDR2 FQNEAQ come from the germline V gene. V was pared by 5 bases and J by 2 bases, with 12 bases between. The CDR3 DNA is TGTGCCAGCAGCATCTCACAGGGTAACACTGAAGCTTTCTTT. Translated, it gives CASSISQGNTEAFF.

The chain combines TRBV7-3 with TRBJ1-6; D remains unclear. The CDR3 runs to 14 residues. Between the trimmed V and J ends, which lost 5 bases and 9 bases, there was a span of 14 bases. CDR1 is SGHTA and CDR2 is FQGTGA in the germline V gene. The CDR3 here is CASSLWAAGSPLHF. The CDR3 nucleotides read TGTGCCAGCAGCCTCTGGGCCGCTGGTTCACCCCTCCACTTT.

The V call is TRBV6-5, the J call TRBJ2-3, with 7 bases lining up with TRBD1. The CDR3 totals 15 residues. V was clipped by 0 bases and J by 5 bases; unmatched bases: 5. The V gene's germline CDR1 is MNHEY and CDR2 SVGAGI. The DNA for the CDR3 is TGTGCCAGCAGTTACTCGAACAGGGGTCAAGATACGCAGTATTTT. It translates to CASSYSNRGQDTQYF.

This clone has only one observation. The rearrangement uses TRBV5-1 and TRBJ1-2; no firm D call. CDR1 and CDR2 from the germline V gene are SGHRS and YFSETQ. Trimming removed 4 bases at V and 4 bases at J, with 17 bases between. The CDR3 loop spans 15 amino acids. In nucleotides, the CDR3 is TGCGCCAGCAGCCCGGAGGCAGCCACGGCCTATGGCTACACCTTC. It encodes CASSPEAATAYGYTF.

In DNA form, the CDR3 reads TGTGCCAGCAGTTTGGTCGGTTCACCCCTCCACTTT. It encodes CASSLVGSPLHF. J is TRBJ1-6 and V is TRBV27; no clear D gene. This CDR3 region has 12 residues. The V end was cut by 3 bases, the J end by 9 bases, with 6 bases between. Germline V gives CDR1 MNHEY, CDR2 SMNVEV (reference sequence).

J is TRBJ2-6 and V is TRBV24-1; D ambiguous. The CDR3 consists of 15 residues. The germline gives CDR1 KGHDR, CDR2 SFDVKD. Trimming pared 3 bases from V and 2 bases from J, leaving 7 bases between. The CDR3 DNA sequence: TGTGCCACCAGTGATGGGTCCACTGGGGCCAACGTCCTGACTTTC. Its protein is CATSDGSTGANVLTF.

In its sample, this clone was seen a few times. CDR3 residues: CSSGLAGAITDTQYF. The CDR3 region has the DNA TGCAGCTCTGGACTAGCGGGGGCCATCACAGATACGCAGTATTTT. This chain uses TRBV29-1 with TRBJ2-3; 13 positions match TRBD2. The CDR3 has 15 amino acids. Germline assignment: CDR1 SQVTM and CDR2 ANQGSEA. With 8 bases clipped from V and 2 bases from J, the junction kept 7 bases outside the gene matches.

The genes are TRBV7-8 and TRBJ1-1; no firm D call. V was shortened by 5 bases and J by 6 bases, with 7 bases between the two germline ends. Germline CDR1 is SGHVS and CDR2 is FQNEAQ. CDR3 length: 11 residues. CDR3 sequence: CASSDLAEAFF. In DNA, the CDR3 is TGTGCCAGCAGCGATTTGGCTGAAGCTTTCTTT.

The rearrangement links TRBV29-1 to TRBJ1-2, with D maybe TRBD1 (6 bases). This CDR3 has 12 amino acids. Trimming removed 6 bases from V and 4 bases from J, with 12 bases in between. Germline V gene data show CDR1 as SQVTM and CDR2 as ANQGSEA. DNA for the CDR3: TGCAGCGTGGTAGGGGGATCCTATGGCTACACCTTC. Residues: CSVVGGSYGYTF.

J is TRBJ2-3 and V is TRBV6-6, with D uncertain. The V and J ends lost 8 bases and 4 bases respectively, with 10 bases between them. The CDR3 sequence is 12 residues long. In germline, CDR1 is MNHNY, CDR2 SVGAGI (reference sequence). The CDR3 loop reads CASHNLADTQYF. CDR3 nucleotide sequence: TGTGCCAGCCATAATTTGGCAGATACGCAGTATTTT.

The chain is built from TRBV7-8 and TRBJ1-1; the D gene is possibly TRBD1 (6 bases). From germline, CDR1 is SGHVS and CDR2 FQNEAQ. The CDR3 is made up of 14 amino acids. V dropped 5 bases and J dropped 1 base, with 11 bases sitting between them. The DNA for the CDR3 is TGTGCCAGCAGCCCCCTAGGGGGGAACACTGAAGCTTTCTTT. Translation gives CASSPLGGNTEAFF. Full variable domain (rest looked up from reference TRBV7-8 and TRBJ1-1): GAGVSQSPRYKVAKRGQDVALRCDPISGHVSLFWYQQALGQGPEFLTYFQNEAQLDKSGLPSDRFFAERPEGSVSTLKIQRTQQEDSAVYLCASSPLGGNTEAFFGQGTRLTVV.

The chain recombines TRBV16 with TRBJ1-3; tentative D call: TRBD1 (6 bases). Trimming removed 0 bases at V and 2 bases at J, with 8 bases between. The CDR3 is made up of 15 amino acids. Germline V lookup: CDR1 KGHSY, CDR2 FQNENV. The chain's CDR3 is CASSQSAGAGNTIYF. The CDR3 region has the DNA TGTGCCAGCAGCCAATCTGCAGGGGCTGGAAACACCATATATTTT.

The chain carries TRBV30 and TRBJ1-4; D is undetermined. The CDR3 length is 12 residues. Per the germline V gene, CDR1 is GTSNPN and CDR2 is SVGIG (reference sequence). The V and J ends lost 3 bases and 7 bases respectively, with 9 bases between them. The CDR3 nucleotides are TGTGCCTGGAGCCTCCGGGGTGAAAAACTGTTTTTT. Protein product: CAWSLRGEKLFF.

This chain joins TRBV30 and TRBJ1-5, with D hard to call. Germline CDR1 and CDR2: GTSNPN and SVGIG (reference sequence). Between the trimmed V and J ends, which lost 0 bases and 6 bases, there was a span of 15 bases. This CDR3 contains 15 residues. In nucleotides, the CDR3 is TGTGCCTGGAGTGTACATGGTTCGGGTGGTCAGCCCCAGCATTTT. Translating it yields CAWSVHGSGGQPQHF.

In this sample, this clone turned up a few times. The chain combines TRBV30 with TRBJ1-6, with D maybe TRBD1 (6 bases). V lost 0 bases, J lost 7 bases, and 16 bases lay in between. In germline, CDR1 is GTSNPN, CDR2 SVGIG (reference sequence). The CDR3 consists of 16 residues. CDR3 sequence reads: CAWSVLGGRGNSPLHF. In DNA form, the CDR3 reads TGTGCCTGGAGTGTACTAGGGGGGCGCGGGAATTCACCCCTCCACTTT.

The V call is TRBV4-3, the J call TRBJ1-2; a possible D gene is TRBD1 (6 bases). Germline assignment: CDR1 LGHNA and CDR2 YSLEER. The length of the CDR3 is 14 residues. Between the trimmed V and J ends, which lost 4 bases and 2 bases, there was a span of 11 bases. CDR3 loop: CASSPQTGNYGYTF. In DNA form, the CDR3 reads TGCGCCAGCAGCCCTCAGACAGGAAACTATGGCTACACCTTC.

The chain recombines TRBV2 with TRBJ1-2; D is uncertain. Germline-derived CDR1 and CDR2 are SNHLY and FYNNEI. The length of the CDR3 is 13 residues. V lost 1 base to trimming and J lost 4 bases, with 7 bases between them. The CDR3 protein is CASSEVQIYGYTF. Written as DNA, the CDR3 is TGTGCCAGCAGTGAAGTACAGATCTATGGCTACACCTTC.

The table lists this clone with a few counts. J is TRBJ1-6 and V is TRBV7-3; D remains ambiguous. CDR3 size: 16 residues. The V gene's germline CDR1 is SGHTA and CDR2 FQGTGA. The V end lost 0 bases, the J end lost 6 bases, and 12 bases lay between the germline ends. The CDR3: CASSLTGGPSNSPLHF. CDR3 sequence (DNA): TGTGCCAGCAGCTTAACTGGAGGGCCTTCTAATTCACCCCTCCACTTT. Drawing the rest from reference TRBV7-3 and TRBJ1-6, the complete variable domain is GAGVSQTPSNKVTEKGKYVELRCDPISGHTALYWYRQSLGQGPEFLIYFQGTGAADDSGLPNDRFFAVRPEGSVSTLKIQRTERGDSAVYLCASSLTGGPSNSPLHFGNGTRLTVT.

This chain's CDR3 is CASGPPQHF. The CDR3 DNA is TGTGCCAGTGGCCCGCCCCAGCATTTT. The V and J genes are TRBV2 and TRBJ1-5, with D uncertain. Germline V CDR1 and CDR2: SNHLY, FYNNEI. Trimming shortened V by 9 bases and J by 9 bases, and 6 bases separated the two germline ends. CDR3 length equals 9 residues. The full variable domain, in which reference TRBV2 and TRBJ1-5 provide the parts outside the CDR3, is EPEVTQTPSHQVTQMGQEVILRCVPISNHLYFYWYRQILGQKVEFLVSFYNNEISEKSEIFDDQFSVERPDGSNFTLKIRSTKLEDSAMYFCASGPPQHFGDGTRLSIL.

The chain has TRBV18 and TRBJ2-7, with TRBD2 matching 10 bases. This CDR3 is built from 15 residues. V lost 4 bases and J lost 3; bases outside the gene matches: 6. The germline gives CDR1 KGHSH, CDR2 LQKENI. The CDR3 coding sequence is TGTGCCAGCTCACTCATCCTAGCGGGGGACTACGAGCAGTACTTC. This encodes CASSLILAGDYEQYF.